Listed below are T cell receptor beta chains from one sample, sequenced in a study of T cell responses to AZD1222 COVID-19 vaccine. Measured with immunoSEQ multiplex PCR; TCRdb has only the in-frame clones, and not every one. The table shows 210,000 or so clones, with under 95% occurring only once. Sample: peripheral blood, taken on day 0 of MenACWY control vaccination. These receptor sequences come from an adult in good health. Each CDR3 is given with its conserved first and last residue. D genes are given only for firm matches. The listing skips clone size in some rows; elsewhere it reads once, few, many or a size class.

j_gene	v_gene	d_gene	abundance	CDR3nt	CDR3aa
TRBJ1-1	TRBV5-4	-	once	TGTGCCAGCAGCTTGGCCGCGACAGGCACTGAAGCTTTCTTT	CASSLAATGTEAFF
TRBJ1-2	TRBV2	TRBD1	-	TGTGCCAGCCCTATAAGGACAGGGGGCAACTATGGCTACACCTTC	CASPIRTGGNYGYTF
TRBJ2-7	TRBV9	-	-	TGTGCCAGCAGCGCACGGGCAGGGGCCCTCTACGAGCAGTACTTC	CASSARAGALYEQYF
TRBJ1-3	TRBV7-2	TRBD1	-	TGTGCCAGCAGCTCTACAGGGGGAGGAAACACCATATATTTT	CASSSTGGGNTIYF
TRBJ2-5	TRBV5-1	TRBD2	-	TGCGCCAGCAGCTTGTCGGGGGGGCGAGAGACCCAGTACTTC	CASSLSGGRETQYF
TRBJ1-1	TRBV5-5	-	-	TGTGCCAGCAGCTGGGGTTCCGGGGGCGTCACTGAAGCTTTCTTT	CASSWGSGGVTEAFF
TRBJ1-5	TRBV6-5	-	-	TGTGCCAGCAGGCCCGGGACACAAAATCAGCCCCAGCATTTT	CASRPGTQNQPQHF
TRBJ2-3	TRBV5-4	-	-	TGTGCCAGCAGCTTAACCGGGCCCCCCGCCTTT	CASSLTGPPAF
TRBJ2-1	TRBV9	-	-	TGTGCCAGCAGCGTAAGGGGGTCCTACAATGAGCAGTTCTTC	CASSVRGSYNEQFF
TRBJ2-3	TRBV12-3/TRBV12-4	-	few	TGTGCCAGCAGTTTTGGGGGCACAGATACGCAGTATTTT	CASSFGGTDTQYF
TRBJ2-3	TRBV6-2/TRBV6-3	-	-	TGTGCCAGCAGCCTACTCCCTAGCACAGATACGCAGTATTTT	CASSLLPSTDTQYF
TRBJ2-2	TRBV7-2	TRBD2	-	TGTGCCAGCAGCCTAATAGCGGGGACCGGGGAGCTGTTTTTT	CASSLIAGTGELFF
TRBJ1-4	TRBV11-2	-	-	TGTGCCAGCCGCGGCAGGGTAGGAACTAATGAAAAACTGTTTTTT	CASRGRVGTNEKLFF
TRBJ2-1	TRBV18	TRBD1	-	TGTGCCAGCTCACCACGACAGGGGGGGCAAGTCTACAATGAGCAGTTCTTC	CASSPRQGGQVYNEQFF
TRBJ2-1	TRBV7-8	TRBD2	-	TGTGCCAGCAGTTTCGGCGGGGGGGCCAGTGAGCAGTTCTTC	CASSFGGGASEQFF
TRBJ1-1	TRBV3-1/TRBV3-2	-	once	TGTGCCAGCAGCCAAGAACGGCAAGATAACACTGAAGCTTTCTTT	CASSQERQDNTEAFF
TRBJ1-6	TRBV27	TRBD1	-	TGTGCCAGCAGTAGGGCGGGACAGGTCCAAAATTCACCCCTCCACTTT	CASSRAGQVQNSPLHF
TRBJ2-5	TRBV10-1	-	few	TGCGCCAGCAGCGGGGCCTCGGTTGAGACCCAGTACTTC	CASSGASVETQYF
TRBJ1-2	TRBV6-5	TRBD1	-	TGTGCCAGCAGATACAGGGGGCGCTGGTATGGCTACACCTTC	CASRYRGRWYGYTF
TRBJ2-2	TRBV19	-	-	TGTGCCAGTAGTATATATAGTGGGGGACGGGAGCTGTTTTTT	CASSIYSGGRELFF
TRBJ1-5	TRBV19	-	once	TGTGCCAGTAGCCAGGACCTTCATCAGCCCCAGCATTTT	CASSQDLHQPQHF
TRBJ2-3	TRBV5-1	TRBD1	-	TGCGCCAGCAGCAGTGAGGGACAGGGTTTTTCAGATACGCAGTATTTT	CASSSEGQGFSDTQYF
TRBJ1-2	TRBV9	-	-	TGTGCCAGCAGCGTCAGACAGGTTCCCTATGGCTACACCTTC	CASSVRQVPYGYTF
TRBJ1-1	TRBV2	-	-	TGTGCCAGCAGAGGGGAGCTTAACACTGAAGCTTTCTTT	CASRGELNTEAFF
TRBJ2-1	TRBV3-1/TRBV3-2	TRBD2	-	TGTGCCAGCAGCCCAGGACTAGCGGGGGAGCAGTTCTTC	CASSPGLAGEQFF
TRBJ2-7	TRBV5-6	-	-	TGTGCCAGCAGCTCCACAGCGCCCAGAGTCTACGAGCAGTACTTC	CASSSTAPRVYEQYF
TRBJ1-5	TRBV7-2	TRBD1	-	TGTGCCAGCAGCTTAGACGGACAGGGGATGGGATCTAGCAATCAGCCCCAGCATTTT	CASSLDGQGMGSSNQPQHF
TRBJ1-2	TRBV28	-	-	TGTGCCAGCAGGGAGGGGGGGAGATTCTATGGCTACACCTTC	CASREGGRFYGYTF
TRBJ2-5	TRBV6-2/TRBV6-3	TRBD2	once	TGTGCCAGCAGTTATCTAGCGGGGGAGCGCCAAGAGACCCAGTACTTC	CASSYLAGERQETQYF
TRBJ1-5	TRBV19	-	-	TGTGCCAGTAGCTACTCGATCCTCGGTGGGTATCAGCCCCAGCATTTT	CASSYSILGGYQPQHF
TRBJ2-7	TRBV7-6	TRBD1	-	TGTGCCAGCAGCTTAGGGGGGACAGGGGGTACGAAGCAGTACTTC	CASSLGGTGGTKQYF
TRBJ1-1	TRBV18	-	-	TGTGCCAGCTCCGCTTTTTTGATAGGGGGGCCGTTCAGGACTGAAGCTTTCTTT	CASSAFLIGGPFRTEAFF
TRBJ2-1	TRBV6-6	TRBD1	-	TGTGCCAGCAGCCCTCGGGACAGGGGGTACAATGAGCAGTTCTTC	CASSPRDRGYNEQFF
TRBJ2-1	TRBV7-6	TRBD2	-	TGTGCCAGCAGCCTAGCGGCGGGGTTGAATGAGCAGTTCTTC	CASSLAAGLNEQFF
TRBJ1-2	TRBV19	-	-	TGTGCCAGTAGTACCCCCGGGACCCCTAACTATGGCTACACCTTC	CASSTPGTPNYGYTF
TRBJ1-1	TRBV9	-	-	TGTGCCAGCAGCGCCGGGGCAGGGATGAACACTGAAGCTTTCTTT	CASSAGAGMNTEAFF
TRBJ1-2	TRBV11-2	-	-	TGTGCCAGCAGCTTAGAGCGGGGTTTGGGCTATGGCTACACCTTC	CASSLERGLGYGYTF
TRBJ1-2	TRBV7-8	-	-	TGTGCCAGCAGCTTGGAGTCCCGGGGGATATATGGCTACACCTTC	CASSLESRGIYGYTF
TRBJ1-6	TRBV28	-	few	TGTGCCAGCAGTACCGGACAAGGGTGGGATTCACCCCTCCACTTT	CASSTGQGWDSPLHF
TRBJ2-2	TRBV11-2	TRBD2	-	TGTGCCAGCAGCAGGACTAGCGGGGGGGCCGGAACCGGGGAGCTGTTTTTT	CASSRTSGGAGTGELFF
TRBJ1-4	TRBV3-1/TRBV3-2	TRBD1	few	TGTGCCAGCAGCCAAGCAGGGACAGGGCGAGTTGAAAAACTGTTTTTT	CASSQAGTGRVEKLFF
TRBJ1-6	TRBV6-6	-	-	TGTGCCAGCACCGACGAGATACGAAATTCTTCACCCCTCCACTTT	CASTDEIRNSSPLHF